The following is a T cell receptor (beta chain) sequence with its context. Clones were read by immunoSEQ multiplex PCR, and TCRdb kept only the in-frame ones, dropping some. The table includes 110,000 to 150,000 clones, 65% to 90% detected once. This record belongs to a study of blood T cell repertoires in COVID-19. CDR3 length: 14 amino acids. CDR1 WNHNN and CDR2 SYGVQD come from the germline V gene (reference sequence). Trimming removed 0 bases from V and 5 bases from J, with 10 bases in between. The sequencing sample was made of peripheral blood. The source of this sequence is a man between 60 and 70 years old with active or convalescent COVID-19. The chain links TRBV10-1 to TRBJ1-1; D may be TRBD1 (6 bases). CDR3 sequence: CASSESGRGTEAFF. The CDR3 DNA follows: TGCGCCAGCAGTGAGTCCGGGAGGGGGACTGAAGCTTTCTTT.